The 20 T cell receptor beta chains reported below all come from one sample, sequenced in a study of early T cells in non-severe SARS-CoV-2 infection. TCRdb ran MiXCR on the 5' RACE reads and lists one entry per CDR3 protein. The table has approximately 64,000 distinct CDR3 sequences, about 19% seen once. The sample was whole blood, taken at baseline. The receptors were sampled from an adult who was a healthcare worker with PCR-confirmed SARS-CoV-2 infection or an uninfected control (not recorded which).

About this clonotype itself: Its ends do not fully match the called genes, so a read error is possible. The chain employs TRBV20-1 and TRBJ1-1; D is uncertain. The CDR3 sequence is 14 residues long. Germline V lookup: CDR1 DFQATT, CDR2 SNEGSKA (reference sequence). This CDR3 is CSARDHTAATEVFF. The CDR3 DNA reads as TGCAGTGCTAGAGATCATACAGCTGCCACTGAAGTTTTCTTT.

This sequence joins TRBV5-1 and TRBJ2-3, with D possibly matching TRBD1 (6 bases). The CDR3 is 13 residues long. Germline V lookup: CDR1 SGHRS, CDR2 YFSETQ. V was clipped by 7 bases and J by 1 base, with 10 bases between them. The CDR3 DNA reads TGCGCCAGCGGCGAGGGGGGCACAGATACGCAGTATTTT. It codes for CASGEGGTDTQYF.

This clonotype was observed a few times. The J gene is TRBJ2-1, the V gene TRBV12-3 or TRBV12-4; 7 nucleotides align to TRBD1. After removal of 4 bases from V and 2 bases from J, the junction contained 5 bases not matched to a gene. CDR3 length equals 15 residues. Here the CDR3 reads CASSYRQGAYNEQFF. The CDR3 DNA sequence: TGTGCCAGCAGTTATAGGCAGGGGGCCTACAATGAGCAGTTCTTC.

This chain links TRBV9 with TRBJ1-3; D may be TRBD1 (5 bases). Germline CDR1 reads SGDLS; CDR2 reads YYNGEE. Trimming shortened V by 1 base and J by 3 bases, and 14 bases separated the two germline ends. This CDR3 is 16 amino acids long. In nucleotides, the CDR3 is TGTGCCAGCAGCGTATCTTCCGGGGGGAATGGAAACACCATATATTTT. This sequence encodes CASSVSSGGNGNTIYF.

This clonotype was counted only a few times. The V call is TRBV7-3, the J call TRBJ2-1; 9 bases map to TRBD1. V gave up 5 bases and J gave up 5 bases; unmatched junction bases: 7. The germline CDR1 and CDR2 sequences are SGHTA and FQGTGA. This CDR3 has 15 amino acids. The CDR3 spells CASSPTGGGNNEQFF. CDR3 DNA: TGTGCCAGCAGCCCGACAGGGGGAGGAAACAATGAGCAGTTCTTC.

This clonotype occurred many times. The CDR3 spells CGGEVNTEAFF. The CDR3 nucleotides read TGCGGGGGGGAGGTGAACACTGAAGCTTTCTTT. This chain joins TRBV29-1 and TRBJ1-1, with D perhaps matching TRBD1 (5 bases). CDR3 length: 11 residues. Germline values: CDR1 SQVTM, CDR2 ANQGSEA.

This CDR3 reads CASRPTSGGPETQYF. In nucleotides, the CDR3 is TGTGCCAGCAGACCGACTAGCGGGGGCCCGGAGACCCAGTACTTC. The chain recombines TRBV5-4 with TRBJ2-5, with TRBD2 matching 12 bases. Germline lookup yields CDR1 SGHNT and CDR2 YYREEE (reference sequence). V was clipped by 5 bases and J by 5 bases; unmatched bases: 7. The CDR3 sequence is 15 residues long.

The gene calls are TRBV6-6 and TRBJ2-7; D remains unclear. V was clipped by 1 base and J by 6 bases, with 7 bases between them. Germline CDR1 and CDR2: MNHNY and SVGAGI (reference sequence). CDR3 length equals 12 residues. CDR3 nucleotides: TGTGCCAGCAGTTACTTAAAGGGCGAGCAGTACTTC. It yields the protein CASSYLKGEQYF.

Only a few counts were recorded for this clonotype. The rearrangement uses TRBV29-1 and TRBJ2-1, with 11 bases identical to TRBD2. J gave up 5 bases and V 8 bases, and 5 bases lay outside the gene matches. CDR1 is SQVTM, CDR2 ANQGSEA, per germline. The CDR3 sequence is 13 residues long. CDR3 region: CSTLAGGDNEQFF. CDR3 nucleotide sequence: TGCAGCACCCTAGCGGGGGGCGACAATGAGCAGTTCTTC.

In its sample, this clonotype was seen a few times. The chain is built from TRBV4-1 and TRBJ1-1; D gene ambiguous. CDR3 length: 15 amino acids. From germline, CDR1 is MGHRA and CDR2 YSYEKL. Trimming pared 1 base from V and 1 base from J, leaving 10 bases between. The CDR3 is CASSQVEGTNTEAFF. DNA for the CDR3: TGCGCCAGCAGCCAAGTTGAGGGTACGAACACTGAAGCTTTCTTT.

In its sample, this clonotype was seen many times. This chain uses TRBV9 with TRBJ1-1; no definite D call. V was shortened by 0 bases and J by 4 bases, with 10 bases between the two germline ends. CDR3 length: 14 amino acids. Germline V CDR1 and CDR2: SGDLS, YYNGEE. CDR3 sequence reads: CASSVESLGTEAFF. CDR3 in DNA: TGTGCCAGCAGCGTAGAAAGTTTAGGCACTGAAGCTTTCTTT.

This clonotype was seen only a few times. V usage is TRBV4-1 and J usage is TRBJ2-1; tentative D call: TRBD2 (7 bases). The V gene lost 3 bases and the J gene lost 8 bases, with 17 bases spanning the gap. The CDR3 extends over 15 amino acids. Germline loops: CDR1 MGHRA, CDR2 YSYEKL. The chain's CDR3 is CASSQGAGRDHEQFF. CDR3 in DNA: TGCGCCAGCAGCCAGGGGGCAGGGAGGGACCATGAGCAGTTCTTC.

The chain employs TRBV3-1 and TRBJ2-5; TRBD2 agrees at 9 bases. Germline V gene lookup returns CDR1 LGHDT and CDR2 YNNKEL (reference sequence). There are 15 residues in the CDR3. With 2 bases clipped from V and 5 bases from J, the junction kept 6 bases outside the gene matches. For the CDR3, the DNA is TGTGCCAGCAGCCAACAGGGACTAGCCGGCGAGACCCAGTACTTC. This gives the protein CASSQQGLAGETQYF.

This clonotype was seen a handful of times. The V gene is TRBV7-2, the J gene TRBJ2-3; D gene unclear. CDR3 length equals 12 residues. Trimming cost V 3 bases and J 9 bases, with 10 bases left between them. The germline V gene encodes CDR1 SGHTA and CDR2 FQGNSA. The CDR3 sequence: CASSLSRKTQYF. In DNA form, the CDR3 reads TGTGCCAGCAGCTTGTCTCGGAAAACGCAGTATTTT. Full variable domain (missing parts from reference TRBV7-2 and TRBJ2-3): GAGVSQSPSNKVTEKGKDVELRCDPISGHTALYWYRQSLGQGLEFLIYFQGNSAPDKSGLPSDRFSAERTGGSVSTLTIQRTQQEDSAVYLCASSLSRKTQYFGPGTRLTVL.

This clonotype was seen more than once but under ten times. The CDR3 DNA reads as TGTGCCAGCAGTTTCGGAGTCTCTGGAAACACCATATATTTT. Translation: CASSFGVSGNTIYF. This chain uses TRBV12-3 or TRBV12-4 with TRBJ1-3; D gene uncertain. The CDR3 loop spans 14 amino acids. The V end was cut by 3 bases, the J end by 0 bases, with 6 bases between.

This chain uses TRBV5-4 with TRBJ2-1, with TRBD2 identical over 11 bases. V lost 2 bases to trimming and J lost 9 bases; unmatched junction nucleotides: 4. CDR1 is SGHNT, CDR2 YYREEE, per germline (reference sequence). The CDR3 spans 14 residues. CDR3 sequence: CASSFTSGGGEQFF. As DNA, the CDR3 is TGTGCCAGCAGCTTCACTAGCGGGGGAGGTGAGCAGTTCTTC.

There are a few counts of this clonotype. The chain uses TRBV12-3 or TRBV12-4 and TRBJ2-7; 7 positions agree with TRBD1. This CDR3 is built from 14 residues. V shed 6 bases, J shed 1 base, and the junction held 6 bases outside the gene matches. The CDR3: CASREAGGSYEQYF. The CDR3 coding sequence is TGTGCCAGCAGAGAGGCAGGGGGTTCCTACGAGCAGTACTTC.

This clonotype was seen a handful of times. The V gene is TRBV7-8, the J gene TRBJ2-2, with a possible D match to TRBD2 (5 bases). Germline lookup yields CDR1 SGHVS and CDR2 FQNEAQ. This CDR3 has 15 amino acids. Trimming stripped 0 bases from V and 6 bases from J, with 11 bases between. The CDR3 reads CASSLASSGSGELFF. CDR3 DNA: TGTGCCAGCAGCTTAGCCAGTTCGGGGTCCGGGGAGCTGTTTTTT.

The chain links TRBV5-1 to TRBJ1-2; D remains unclear. Deletions cut 3 bases from V and 7 bases from J, with 19 bases between. This CDR3 is 15 amino acids long. CDR1 SGHRS and CDR2 YFSETQ come from the germline V gene. CDR3 in DNA: TGCGCCAGCAGCTCAGGTCAGGACCGCCCAAGTGGCTACACCTTC. It is translated as CASSSGQDRPSGYTF.

This clonotype was counted only a few times. V gene TRBV20-1 combines with J gene TRBJ2-7; D gene unclear. V was cut by 6 bases and J by 3 bases, with 15 bases left in between. The CDR3 runs 13 residues. Germline CDR1 and CDR2: DFQATT and SNEGSKA (reference sequence). The CDR3 reads CSARLVENYEQYF. CDR3 in DNA: TGCAGTGCCCGGCTGGTGGAGAACTACGAGCAGTACTTC.